This TCR beta chain was documented in a study of somatic mutations in cytotoxic T cells in rheumatoid arthritis. As for the study in general: Patient blood (just over 29 ml EDTA) was taken immediately after diagnosis and before treatment. Flow sorting of some V beta antibody-stained T cells reached nearly 100% purity, with V beta1+ cells also TCRB-sequenced. Findings of the study overall: Compared with age-matched healthy controls, rheumatoid arthritis patients did not differ significantly in CD8+ T-cell clonality. Over 20% of CD8+ cells belonged to the largest CD8+ clone in about an eighth of the 65 patients.

Concerning this clone itself: Its antigen is undetermined. One junction end disagrees with the germline gene, perhaps due to a read error.

Germline loops: CDR1 SEHNR, CDR2 FQNEAQ (reference sequence). This CDR3 is built from 11 residues. Sequencing used immunoSEQ multiplex PCR; TCRdb keeps in-frame clones, though not all of them. The sample includes 10,000 to 15,000 clones, about four fifths of them seen just once. Sequencing was done on a sample of CD8+ T cells sorted from blood. The chain has TRBV7-9 and TRBJ1-2, with no clear D. The sequence derives from an adult with rheumatoid arthritis. The CDR3 DNA reads TGTGCCAGCAACTTAGTGAGTGCAACCCACTTC. This sequence encodes CASNLVSATHF.